The rows below give T cell receptor beta chains drawn from one sample of a study of blood T cell repertoires in COVID-19. Clones were sequenced by immunoSEQ multiplex PCR, and TCRdb holds only the in-frame ones, with some missing. Of roughly 100,000 clones listed, under 80% are singletons. Sequences were obtained from peripheral blood. The receptors were sampled from a woman in her seventies with acute or convalescent COVID-19. Each CDR3 is given with its conserved first and last residue. The order of the fields is CDR3 protein, CDR3 DNA, J gene, clone size, V gene, D gene. A D gene is named only where the DNA matches it firmly. Expanded clones are given a class, and other clones once, few, many or no size at all.

CDR3: CASSLDFGTGTDTQYF; DNA: TGTGCCAGCAGCTTAGATTTTGGGACAGGGACAGATACGCAGTATTTT; J: TRBJ2-3; size: .; V: TRBV11-2; D: TRBD1
CDR3: CASSPGLAGGQETQYF; DNA: TGCGCCAGCAGCCCCGGACTAGCGGGGGGCCAAGAGACCCAGTACTTC; J: TRBJ2-5; size: .; V: TRBV5-1; D: TRBD2
CDR3: CASHSTSTGELFF; DNA: TGTGCCTCCCACAGCACCAGTACCGGGGAGCTGTTTTTT; J: TRBJ2-2; size: .; V: TRBV24-1; D: .
CDR3: CASSPPPPVIIQYF; DNA: TGCGCCAGCAGCCCCCCTCCCCCCGTTATCATTCAGTACTTC; J: TRBJ2-4; size: few; V: TRBV4-1; D: .
CDR3: CASSITGSQPQHF; DNA: TGTGCCAGCAGCATTACAGGGAGTCAGCCCCAGCATTTT; J: TRBJ1-5; size: few; V: TRBV13; D: .
CDR3: CSVVKTSGVQETQYF; DNA: TGCAGCGTTGTAAAGACTAGCGGGGTTCAAGAGACCCAGTACTTC; J: TRBJ2-5; size: .; V: TRBV29-1; D: TRBD2
CDR3: CASSPGQGPYGANVLTF; DNA: TGTGCCAGCTCACCGGGACAGGGGCCTTATGGGGCCAACGTCCTGACTTTC; J: TRBJ2-6; size: .; V: TRBV18; D: TRBD1
CDR3: CASSETGVNQPQHF; DNA: TGTGCCAGCAGTGAAACAGGGGTCAATCAGCCCCAGCATTTT; J: TRBJ1-5; size: .; V: TRBV25-1; D: TRBD1
CDR3: CASSSDRVFQPQHF; DNA: TGTGCCAGTAGTTCGGACAGGGTTTTTCAGCCCCAGCATTTT; J: TRBJ1-5; size: .; V: TRBV19; D: TRBD1
CDR3: CASSQISGGPLSGQETQYF; DNA: TGCGCCAGCAGTCAGATAAGCGGGGGGCCTTTGTCGGGCCAAGAGACCCAGTACTTC; J: TRBJ2-5; size: .; V: TRBV23-1; D: TRBD2
CDR3: CASSIWDSLGYTF; DNA: TGTGCCAGTAGTATTTGGGACAGCCTCGGCTACACCTTC; J: TRBJ1-2; size: .; V: TRBV19; D: TRBD1
CDR3: CASSLRGITEAFF; DNA: TGTGCCAGTAGTTTAAGGGGGATCACTGAAGCTTTCTTT; J: TRBJ1-1; size: few; V: TRBV19; D: .
CDR3: CASRWTGAPSGANVLTF; DNA: TGTGCCAGCAGATGGACAGGGGCCCCCTCTGGGGCCAACGTCCTGACTTTC; J: TRBJ2-6; size: few; V: TRBV28; D: TRBD1
CDR3: CASSLVEDRSTYEQYF; DNA: TGTGCCAGCAGCTTAGTCGAGGACAGGAGTACCTACGAGCAGTACTTC; J: TRBJ2-7; size: .; V: TRBV7-9; D: TRBD1
CDR3: CASRRGSFEPQHF; DNA: TGTGCCAGCAGGCGGGGGTCGTTCGAGCCCCAGCATTTT; J: TRBJ1-5; size: few; V: TRBV12-3/TRBV12-4; D: .
CDR3: CASSEKQGAVNYGYTF; DNA: TGTGCCAGCAGCGAAAAACAGGGGGCGGTTAACTATGGCTACACCTTC; J: TRBJ1-2; size: .; V: TRBV5-6; D: TRBD1
CDR3: CASSFTGIQAFF; DNA: TGTGCCAGCAGCTTCACAGGAATTCAAGCTTTCTTT; J: TRBJ1-1; size: .; V: TRBV6-2/TRBV6-3; D: .
CDR3: CASSEGRRQPQHF; DNA: TGTGCCAGCAGTGAGGGTCGGAGGCAGCCCCAGCATTTT; J: TRBJ1-5; size: .; V: TRBV2; D: .
CDR3: CASSYIDSYQPQHF; DNA: TGTGCCAGCAGTTATATCGACAGTTATCAGCCCCAGCATTTT; J: TRBJ1-5; size: .; V: TRBV6-2/TRBV6-3; D: .
CDR3: CASSIGLAGETQYF; DNA: TGTGCCAGTAGTATAGGGCTAGCGGGGGAGACCCAGTACTTC; J: TRBJ2-5; size: once; V: TRBV19; D: TRBD2
CDR3: CASSQSRDRDANYGYTF; DNA: TGTGCCAGCAGCCAGTCCCGGGACAGGGACGCTAACTATGGCTACACCTTC; J: TRBJ1-2; size: .; V: TRBV6-2/TRBV6-3; D: TRBD1
CDR3: CASSSRRQGGTGELFF; DNA: TGTGCCAGCAGCTCCCGCCGTCAGGGTGGCACCGGGGAGCTGTTTTTT; J: TRBJ2-2; size: .; V: TRBV11-2; D: .
CDR3: CASSLAPGGVTTGELFF; DNA: TGTGCCAGCAGCTTAGCTCCCGGGGGGGTGACCACCGGGGAGCTGTTTTTT; J: TRBJ2-2; size: few; V: TRBV7-2; D: TRBD2
CDR3: CASSPLSGSNTEAFF; DNA: TGTGCCAGCTCACCGCTAAGCGGGTCCAACACTGAAGCTTTCTTT; J: TRBJ1-1; size: .; V: TRBV18; D: .
CDR3: CSVEDISGQVYEQYF; DNA: TGCAGCGTTGAAGATATTTCGGGACAGGTCTACGAGCAGTACTTC; J: TRBJ2-7; size: .; V: TRBV29-1; D: TRBD1
CDR3: CASSEGFGGAGELFF; DNA: TGCGCCAGCAGTGAGGGTTTTGGGGGGGCCGGGGAGCTGTTTTTT; J: TRBJ2-2; size: .; V: TRBV10-1; D: TRBD2
CDR3: CPCLRLWGGRGGEQYF; DNA: TGCCCCTGTTTGCGCCTTTGGGGGGGCCGGGGGGGGGAGCAGTACTTC; J: TRBJ2-7; size: .; V: TRBV5-1; D: TRBD2
CDR3: CASSTPSYEQYF; DNA: TGTGCCAGTAGTACCCCTTCCTACGAGCAGTACTTC; J: TRBJ2-7; size: once; V: TRBV19; D: .
CDR3: CASSIRAGGPQNIQYF; DNA: TGTGCCAGTAGTATTCGGGCAGGGGGACCTCAAAACATTCAGTACTTC; J: TRBJ2-4; size: few; V: TRBV19; D: TRBD1
CDR3: CASKGGNEQFF; DNA: TGTGCCAGCAAAGGGGGAAATGAGCAGTTCTTC; J: TRBJ2-1; size: .; V: TRBV7-6; D: .
CDR3: CASSPLGRGPEKLFF; DNA: TGCGCCAGCAGCCCCCTGGGCAGGGGCCCTGAAAAACTGTTTTTT; J: TRBJ1-4; size: .; V: TRBV5-1; D: .
CDR3: CASSLVQQGNSPLHF; DNA: TGTGCCAGCAGCTTAGTCCAACAGGGGAATTCACCCCTCCACTTT; J: TRBJ1-6; size: .; V: TRBV11-2; D: TRBD1
CDR3: CASSLVLYTEAFF; DNA: TGTGCCAGCAGCTTAGTCCTTTACACTGAAGCTTTCTTT; J: TRBJ1-1; size: .; V: TRBV7-8; D: .
CDR3: CASSEFGQGSYNEQFF; DNA: TGTGCCAGCAGTGAATTTGGACAGGGATCCTACAATGAGCAGTTCTTC; J: TRBJ2-1; size: .; V: TRBV25-1; D: TRBD1
CDR3: CSVEFRGGYTF; DNA: TGCAGCGTTGAATTTCGAGGAGGCTACACCTTC; J: TRBJ1-2; size: .; V: TRBV29-1; D: .
CDR3: CASALPGQKSYEQYF; DNA: TGTGCCAGCGCGCTGCCCGGACAGAAAAGCTACGAGCAGTACTTC; J: TRBJ2-7; size: .; V: TRBV28; D: .
CDR3: CASSIRGKETQYF; DNA: TGCGCCAGCAGTATCAGGGGAAAAGAGACCCAGTACTTC; J: TRBJ2-5; size: .; V: TRBV10-2; D: .
CDR3: CASRGLGDTQYF; DNA: TGTGCCAGCCGGGGGTTGGGAGATACGCAGTATTTT; J: TRBJ2-3; size: .; V: TRBV11-3; D: .
CDR3: CAWRLVAGGPNEQFF; DNA: TGTGCCTGGAGGCTTGTAGCGGGGGGGCCCAATGAGCAGTTCTTC; J: TRBJ2-1; size: .; V: TRBV30; D: TRBD2
CDR3: CASSEQGVRGTEAFF; DNA: TGTGCCAGCAGTGAGCAGGGAGTGAGGGGGACTGAAGCTTTCTTT; J: TRBJ1-1; size: .; V: TRBV6-1; D: .
CDR3: CASSADRGSEAFF; DNA: TGTGCCAGCAGCGCGGACAGGGGGTCTGAAGCTTTCTTT; J: TRBJ1-1; size: .; V: TRBV7-8; D: TRBD1
CDR3: CASSVFTSGVNETYEQYF; DNA: TGTGCCAGCAGTGTGTTTACTAGCGGAGTAAACGAAACCTACGAGCAGTACTTC; J: TRBJ2-7; size: .; V: TRBV2; D: TRBD2
CDR3: CASSLEGTGATNEKLFF; DNA: TGCGCCAGCAGCTTGGAGGGGACAGGGGCAACTAATGAAAAACTGTTTTTT; J: TRBJ1-4; size: .; V: TRBV5-1; D: TRBD1
CDR3: CASSRDRGPETQYF; DNA: TGTGCCAGCAGCCGGGACAGGGGGCCGGAGACCCAGTACTTC; J: TRBJ2-5; size: once; V: TRBV11-2; D: TRBD1
CDR3: CASYRQGWTEAFF; DNA: TGTGCCAGTTACCGACAGGGCTGGACTGAAGCTTTCTTT; J: TRBJ1-1; size: .; V: TRBV2; D: TRBD1
CDR3: CASSADGGRAEAFF; DNA: TGTGCCAGCAGCGCAGATGGGGGGAGGGCTGAAGCTTTCTTT; J: TRBJ1-1; size: .; V: TRBV11-2; D: .
CDR3: CASSADRANYGYTF; DNA: TGTGCCAGCAGCGCAGACAGGGCAAACTATGGCTACACCTTC; J: TRBJ1-2; size: .; V: TRBV9; D: TRBD1
CDR3: CSSTDILNTEAFF; DNA: TGCAGCAGCACGGACATTTTGAACACTGAAGCTTTCTTT; J: TRBJ1-1; size: few; V: TRBV29-1; D: .
CDR3: CASSGQGLYTDTQYF; DNA: TGTGCCAGCAGCGGACAGGGGCTCTACACAGATACGCAGTATTTT; J: TRBJ2-3; size: .; V: TRBV13; D: TRBD1
CDR3: CASSRATVYTEAFF; DNA: TGTGCCAGCAGCCGGGCGACAGTGTACACTGAAGCTTTCTTT; J: TRBJ1-1; size: .; V: TRBV7-2; D: .
CDR3: CASSTGTGVEKLFF; DNA: TGTGCCAGCAGTACCGGGACAGGGGTGGAAAAACTGTTTTTT; J: TRBJ1-4; size: .; V: TRBV28; D: TRBD1
CDR3: CSVETHSAYEQYF; DNA: TGCAGCGTTGAAACCCACAGTGCCTACGAGCAGTACTTC; J: TRBJ2-7; size: .; V: TRBV29-1; D: .
CDR3: CASRAGGQTSF; DNA: TGTGCCAGCAGAGCCGGGGGACAGACTAGTTTC; J: TRBJ1-2; size: .; V: TRBV12-3/TRBV12-4; D: TRBD1
CDR3: CASSLLAGSTDTQYF; DNA: TGTGCCAGTAGTTTACTAGCGGGGAGCACAGATACGCAGTATTTT; J: TRBJ2-3; size: .; V: TRBV19; D: TRBD2
CDR3: CASSLVVGGGVMNEQFF; DNA: TGTGCCAGCAGCTTGGTAGTCGGCGGGGGGGTTATGAATGAGCAGTTCTTC; J: TRBJ2-1; size: .; V: TRBV5-8; D: TRBD2